The entry below gives a single T cell receptor beta chain sequence along with its context. The data were obtained in a study of T cells expressing NK-cell markers. Turning to the study itself: The authors sequenced eight donors, of whom seven were HCMV-seropositive and one was seronegative.

The germline V gene has CDR1 KGHDR and CDR2 SFDVKD. The CDR3 has 16 residues. TCRdb re-called the 5' RACE reads and catalogs CDR3 proteins one per entry, DNA excluded. Across some 460,000 distinct CDR3 sequences, the top ten clones capture more than 1.4% of the sample. The clonotype originates from a woman between 50 and 59 years old in good health. Sequencing input: blood T cells: a sorted CD56 or NKG2C T cell subset, CD4+ or CD8+ T cells, or bulk PBMC T cells (not recorded which). The chain has TRBV24-1 and TRBJ2-1; TCRdb reports TRBD2, a call that lacks DNA to check it against. The CDR3 spells CATSDPNIAGLNEQFF.